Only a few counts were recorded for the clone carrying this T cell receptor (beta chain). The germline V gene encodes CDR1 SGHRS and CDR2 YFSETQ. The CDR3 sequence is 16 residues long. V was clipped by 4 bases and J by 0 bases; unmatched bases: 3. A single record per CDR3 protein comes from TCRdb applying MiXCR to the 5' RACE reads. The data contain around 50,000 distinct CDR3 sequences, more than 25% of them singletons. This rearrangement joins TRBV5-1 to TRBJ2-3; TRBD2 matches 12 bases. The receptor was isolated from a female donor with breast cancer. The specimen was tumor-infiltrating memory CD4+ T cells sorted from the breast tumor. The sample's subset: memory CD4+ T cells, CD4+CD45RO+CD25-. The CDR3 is CASSAGTSGSTDTQYF. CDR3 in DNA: TGCGCCAGCAGCGCGGGGACTAGCGGGAGCACAGATACGCAGTATTTT.